Listed below are T cell receptor beta chains from one sample, sequenced in a study of control samples from healthy donors and cancer patients. Sequencing used immunoSEQ multiplex PCR; TCRdb keeps in-frame clones, though not all of them. The table has 30,000 or so clones, nearly 90% seen once. The specimen sequenced was formalin-fixed, paraffin-embedded tissue. Every receptor here comes from a female donor with melanoma. Each CDR3 is given with its conserved first and last residue. The D gene is left open where the match is weak. Size is stated for part of the rows, as once, few or many counts, or as a class when the clone is expanded.

>few|-|TRBV7-2|TRBJ2-5
TGTGCCAGCAGCTTAGGCAGGACGGCCCCCCAGTACTTC
CASSLGRTAPQYF
>-|-|TRBV11-2|TRBJ1-3
TGTGCCAGCAGCTTCCAGGGAAGAGGAAACACCATATATTTT
CASSFQGRGNTIYF
>-|-|TRBV4-1|TRBJ2-6
TGCGCCAGCAGCCAAGATAGCCGGCCAGGGGCCAACGTCCTGACTTTC
CASSQDSRPGANVLTF
>-|-|TRBV4-2|TRBJ2-7
TGTGCCAGCAGCCAAGGGGTCCGGACACACTCCTACGAGCAGTACTTC
CASSQGVRTHSYEQYF
>-|TRBD2|TRBV3-1/TRBV3-2|TRBJ2-7
TGTGCCAGCAGCCACCGAGGACTAGCGGGGGCCTACGAGCAGTACTTC
CASSHRGLAGAYEQYF
>once|TRBD2|TRBV10-3|TRBJ2-1
TGTGCCATCAGTATTAGACTAGCGGGAGTCAATGAGCAGTTCTTC
CAISIRLAGVNEQFF
>-|TRBD2|TRBV7-2|TRBJ2-7
TGTGCCAGCAGCTTACTAGCGGGGGACCCTACGGGGGAGCAGTACTTC
CASSLLAGDPTGEQYF
>-|-|TRBV10-1|TRBJ1-2
TGCGCCAGCAGCGGAGTCGGTGTTTTCTATGGCTACACCTTC
CASSGVGVFYGYTF
>-|-|TRBV3-1/TRBV3-2|TRBJ1-3
TGTGCCAGCAGTGTCAGGGTCTCTGGAAACACCATATATTTT
CASSVRVSGNTIYF
>few|-|TRBV29-1|TRBJ1-1
TGCAGCGTTGCACTGTCGAACACTGAAGCTTTCTTT
CSVALSNTEAFF
>-|-|TRBV5-1|TRBJ1-2
TGCGCCAGCAGCTTGGTCCAGGGCTATGGCTACACCTTC
CASSLVQGYGYTF
>-|-|TRBV5-5|TRBJ2-3
TGTGCCAGCAGCTACCGGCGGATAGGCACAGATACGCAGTATTTT
CASSYRRIGTDTQYF
>-|-|TRBV18|TRBJ2-1
TGTGCCAGCTCACCCCAAGACGGCAATGAGCAGTTCTTC
CASSPQDGNEQFF
>-|-|TRBV5-1|TRBJ1-2
TGCGCCAGCAGCTTAGATGGACAAATCTATGGCTACACCTTC
CASSLDGQIYGYTF
>-|TRBD1|TRBV6-5|TRBJ1-2
TGTGCCAGCAGTATCGGACAGGACTATGGCTACACCTTC
CASSIGQDYGYTF
>-|-|TRBV19|TRBJ2-3
TGTGCCAGTAGTATGGTGGGGTCCTTAGGCACAGATACGCAGTATTTT
CASSMVGSLGTDTQYF
>-|-|TRBV5-1|TRBJ2-1
TGCGCCAGCAGCTTGCCGGGGTGGAATGAGCAGTTCTTC
CASSLPGWNEQFF
>-|-|TRBV7-2|TRBJ1-2
TGTGCCAGCAGCTTAGGACGAATGGGGAGTGGCTACACCTTC
CASSLGRMGSGYTF
>-|-|TRBV27|TRBJ2-3
TGTGCCAGCACCCCTTCGGCCCCAGGGGGCACAGATACGCAGTATTTT
CASTPSAPGGTDTQYF
>-|-|TRBV9|TRBJ1-1
TGTGCCAGCAGCGTAGAAGGCATATTGAACACTGAAGCTTTCTTT
CASSVEGILNTEAFF
>-|TRBD1|TRBV2|TRBJ2-7
TGTGCCAGCAGTGATCCGGGACAGGGGTACGAGCAGTACTTC
CASSDPGQGYEQYF
>-|-|TRBV9|TRBJ1-5
TGTGCCAGCTCAGCAGATAGCAATCAGCCCCAGCATTTT
CASSADSNQPQHF
>-|-|TRBV5-1|TRBJ2-5
TGCGCCAGCAGCTTAAACGGCAGGGAGACCCAGTACTTC
CASSLNGRETQYF
>-|-|TRBV15|TRBJ1-1
TGTGCCACGTCATCCGGGAGGGGGACTGAAGCTTTCTTT
CATSSGRGTEAFF
>-|TRBD2|TRBV3-1/TRBV3-2|TRBJ2-4
TGTGCCAGCAGCCAACCAACTAGCGTTCCAGCCAAAAACATTCAGTACTTC
CASSQPTSVPAKNIQYF
>once|TRBD1|TRBV6-5|TRBJ2-7
TGTGCCAGCGCCCGGGGACAGGGGTCCTACGAGCAGTACTTC
CASARGQGSYEQYF
>-|TRBD2|TRBV3-1/TRBV3-2|TRBJ2-4
TGTGCCAGCAGCCCAAGGACTAGCGGGAGGGATGCCAAAAACATTCAGTACTTC
CASSPRTSGRDAKNIQYF
>-|-|TRBV7-9|TRBJ2-2
TGTGCCAGCAGCTTATACACCGGGGAGCTGTTTTTT
CASSLYTGELFF
>-|TRBD2|TRBV10-3|TRBJ2-7
TGTGCCACCGAAGCGGGACTCTCCTACGAGCAGTACTTC
CATEAGLSYEQYF
>-|-|TRBV5-4|TRBJ1-1
TGTGCCAGCAGTTTTACAGCGTTCATGAACACTGAAGCTTTCTTT
CASSFTAFMNTEAFF
>-|-|TRBV30|TRBJ2-3
TGTGCCTGGAGTCCACAGACAGATACGCAGTATTTT
CAWSPQTDTQYF
>-|-|TRBV3-1/TRBV3-2|TRBJ2-1
TGTGCCAGCAGCCAAGATAGGCTAGCCCACAATGAGCAGTTCTTC
CASSQDRLAHNEQFF
>-|-|TRBV4-1|TRBJ1-1
TGCGCCAGCAGCCTCCGGGGGGGGCCTGAAGCTTTCTTT
CASSLRGGPEAFF
>-|-|TRBV2|TRBJ2-1
TGTGCCAGCAGGAGGACGGGGAGGATGGAGCAGTTCTTC
CASRRTGRMEQFF
>-|-|TRBV10-3|TRBJ1-5
TGTGCCATCAGCGATACACAGGGAAGAAGCAATCAGCCCCAGCATTTT
CAISDTQGRSNQPQHF
>few|-|TRBV19|TRBJ2-4
TGTGCCAGTAGTAATCCGGGACCCGGGGGCATTCAGTACTTC
CASSNPGPGGIQYF
>-|-|TRBV6-5|TRBJ2-1
TGTGCCAGCAGTCAACAGGGGGGGGTATACAATGAGCAGTTCTTC
CASSQQGGVYNEQFF
>-|TRBD1|TRBV10-3|TRBJ1-2
TGTGCCATCAGTGAGACCACAGGGGGCGGCGGCTATGGCTACACCTTC
CAISETTGGGGYGYTF
>-|-|TRBV5-5|TRBJ2-7
TGTGCCAGCAGCCCAAACCCGGCCTACGAGCAGTACTTC
CASSPNPAYEQYF
>-|-|TRBV25-1|TRBJ1-1
TGTGCCAGCAGGGGGTGGGTGACTGAAGCTTTCTTT
CASRGWVTEAFF
>-|TRBD1|TRBV7-2|TRBJ1-2
TGTGCCAGCAGCGAACAGGGGAACTATGGCTACACCTTC
CASSEQGNYGYTF
>-|-|TRBV30|TRBJ2-7
TGTGCCTGGAGCTCGTCCTGGGGGACTGAGCAGTACTTC
CAWSSSWGTEQYF
>-|-|TRBV2|TRBJ2-4
TGTGCCAGCAGTCTGGGCACCCTTCTTGGGGACATTCAGTACTTC
CASSLGTLLGDIQYF
>-|-|TRBV6-5|TRBJ1-2
TGTGCCAGCAGTTATGGGGGTTCGAACGGCTACACCTTC
CASSYGGSNGYTF
>-|-|TRBV5-1|TRBJ2-4
TGCGCCAGCAGAACGGGGCAGTTGGCCAAAAACATTCAGTACTTC
CASRTGQLAKNIQYF
>-|TRBD2|TRBV7-6|TRBJ2-5
TGTGCCAGCAGCACTATATCTAGCGGGGCCCGCAGAGGAGAGACCCAGTACTTC
CASSTISSGARRGETQYF
>medium-sized|TRBD2|TRBV4-1|TRBJ2-1
TGCGCCAGCCGAACTAGCGGGAGTAATATTGAGCAGTTCTTC
CASRTSGSNIEQFF
>-|-|TRBV4-1|TRBJ2-1
TGCGCCAGCAGCCAAGATACGCCCTCCTACAATGAGCAGTTCTTC
CASSQDTPSYNEQFF
>-|-|TRBV6-6|TRBJ2-7
TGTGCCAGCAGTACCCCCGGACTGGAAAACGAGCAGTACTTC
CASSTPGLENEQYF
>-|TRBD2|TRBV10-3|TRBJ2-1
TGTGCCATCAGCGAAAGCGGGAGTCAAGACAATGAGCAGTTCTTC
CAISESGSQDNEQFF
>-|-|TRBV12-3/TRBV12-4|TRBJ2-7
TGTGCCAGCAGCTCCTTAGAGGAGCAGTACTTC
CASSSLEEQYF
>-|-|TRBV4-3|TRBJ1-2
TGCGCCAGCAGCCAAGAAGTCCCAGGGGAGGGCTACACCTTC
CASSQEVPGEGYTF